This T cell receptor (beta chain) derives from a study of cytomegalovirus exposure and HLA in healthy donors. Study-wide findings and caveats: It was confirmed in vitro that a few of the CMV-associated chains were specific for CMV antigens. Cytomegalovirus status was reportedly diagnosed by the classifier with high sensitivity and specificity.

In the PCR, 60 Vbeta and 13 Jbeta primers were used. Clones were sequenced by immunoSEQ multiplex PCR, and TCRdb holds only the in-frame ones, with some missing. The sample's table shows roughly 140,000 clones. Sampled while nominally healthy, donors likely had unrecorded immune exposures. To note about this clone: The antigen is not known.

The CDR3 spans 14 residues. V dropped 4 bases and J dropped 4; count of bases not matched to a gene: 4. Germline V gene lookup returns CDR1 MNHEY and CDR2 SVGAGI. The source is a male donor in good health and CMV-seronegative. This chain joins TRBV6-5 and TRBJ1-5; 7 nucleotides line up with TRBD1. The sequenced sample consisted of PBMCs. The CDR3 DNA reads as TGTGCCAGCAGTTGGGACAGCACTAATCAGCCCCAGCATTTT. Its protein is CASSWDSTNQPQHF.